Shown below are 12 T cell receptor beta chains from a single sample sequenced in a study of cytotoxic CD8 clonotypes in ibrutinib-treated CLL. The assay was immunoSEQ multiplex PCR, and TCRdb's table has in-frame clones only and misses some. The sample lists around 160,000 clones, roughly 77% occurring once. The sample here was PBMCs, taken after 12 months of ibrutinib treatment. These receptors came from a human donor with chronic lymphocytic leukemia.

V gene TRBV7-8 combines with J gene TRBJ1-3; a weak D match, TRBD1 (6 bases). CDR3 length: 14 amino acids. Germline V gene lookup returns CDR1 SGHVS and CDR2 FQNEAQ. V was pared by 3 bases and J by 2 bases, with 8 bases between. The CDR3 loop is CASSLDRTGNTIYF. The CDR3 DNA is TGTGCCAGCAGCTTGGACAGAACTGGAAACACCATATATTTT.

J is TRBJ1-4 and V is TRBV28; the D gene is possibly TRBD1 (5 bases). The V gene lost 10 bases and the J gene lost 3 bases, with 12 bases spanning the gap. This CDR3 spans 13 amino acids. The germline V gene has CDR1 MDHEN and CDR2 SYDVKM. The CDR3 spells CAIQGSSNEKLFF. DNA for the CDR3: TGTGCCATCCAGGGAAGTTCTAATGAAAAACTGTTTTTT.

The chain is built from TRBV7-2 and TRBJ2-2; D unresolved. CDR1 and CDR2 (germline): SGHTA, FQGNSA. Trimming took off 5 bases at V and 3 bases at J, with 16 bases between the two ends. This CDR3 has 16 residues. CDR3 DNA sequence: TGTGCCAGCAGCACTGATGCCAACAGTTACACCGGGGAGCTGTTTTTT. Protein sequence: CASSTDANSYTGELFF.

The V gene is TRBV5-4, the J gene TRBJ1-6; the match to TRBD1 covers 8 bases. CDR3 length: 14 residues. J lost 7 bases, V lost 6 bases, and 6 bases had no gene match. In germline, CDR1 is SGHNT, CDR2 YYREEE (reference sequence). CDR3 loop: CASNTDRVNSPLHF. CDR3 bases: TGTGCCAGCAACACGGACAGGGTGAATTCACCCCTCCACTTT.

The count of this clone is one. The rearrangement uses TRBV28 and TRBJ1-5; D is perhaps TRBD1 (5 bases). The V and J ends lost 7 bases and 6 bases respectively, with 19 bases between them. Germline CDR1 and CDR2: MDHEN and SYDVKM. The length of the CDR3 is 15 residues. The CDR3 is CASTLRGGFVQPQHF. In DNA form, the CDR3 reads TGTGCCAGCACCCTAAGGGGAGGGTTCGTTCAGCCCCAGCATTTT.

This sequence joins TRBV7-2 and TRBJ2-3, with D unclear. The CDR3 has 15 residues. The germline CDR1 and CDR2 sequences are SGHTA and FQGNSA. V was clipped by 1 base and J by 1 base, with 9 bases between them. The CDR3 DNA sequence: TGTGCCAGCAGCTTAGACCGACAACGCACAGATACGCAGTATTTT. It is translated as CASSLDRQRTDTQYF.

This chain links TRBV25-1 with TRBJ2-3; no reliable D call. Germline CDR1 MGHDK, CDR2 SYGVNS. CDR3 length: 15 residues. The V and J ends lost 2 bases and 0 bases respectively, with 9 bases between them. CDR3 sequence: CASSEPTSSTDTQYF. The CDR3 DNA sequence: TGTGCCAGCAGTGAACCGACCTCTAGCACAGATACGCAGTATTTT.

The rearrangement links TRBV5-6 to TRBJ1-2; TRBD1 is a possible D gene (6 bases). This CDR3 is 15 amino acids long. V was clipped by 3 bases and J by 0 bases, with 12 bases between them. Germline V gene data show CDR1 as SGHDT and CDR2 as YYEEEE. The CDR3 DNA reads TGTGCCAGCAGCTCAAGACAGGCAGCTAACTATGGCTACACCTTC. This gives the protein CASSSRQAANYGYTF.

This clone showed up just a few times. CDR3 amino acids: CASRDSTWGDTQYF. CDR3 coding DNA: TGTGCCAGCAGGGACAGCACCTGGGGAGATACGCAGTATTTT. This rearrangement joins TRBV6-1 to TRBJ2-3, with a weak D call TRBD1 (6 bases). There are 14 residues in the CDR3. CDR1 is MNHNS and CDR2 is SASEGT in the germline V gene. Trimming stripped 6 bases from V and 5 bases from J, with 15 bases between.

This chain links TRBV9 with TRBJ2-3; D possibly uses TRBD1 or TRBD2 (5 bases each). The germline gives CDR1 SGDLS, CDR2 YYNGEE. This CDR3 has 16 amino acids. V was clipped by 5 bases and J by 6 bases, with 22 bases between them. CDR3 region: CASSAPGTAHRDTQYF. As DNA, the CDR3 is TGTGCCAGCAGTGCCCCCGGGACGGCTCATAGGGATACGCAGTATTTT.

The rearrangement joins TRBV10-3 to TRBJ2-3; 11 bases are shared with TRBD2. From germline, CDR1 is ENHRY and CDR2 SYGVKD. CDR3 length: 18 residues. The J segment lost 0 bases and the V segment lost 2 bases, leaving 7 bases of the junction unmatched. CDR3 DNA sequence: TGTGCCATCAGTGAGCCTATGGGGACTAGCGGAAGCACAGATACGCAGTATTTT. It codes for CAISEPMGTSGSTDTQYF.

The chain has TRBV20-1 and TRBJ2-1; D is ambiguous. V was pared by 5 bases and J by 13 bases, with 15 bases between. Germline CDR1 DFQATT, CDR2 SNEGSKA (reference sequence). CDR3 length equals 11 residues. As DNA, the CDR3 is TGCAGTGCTCTTCTTGGCAGTCGTCAGTTCTTC. This translates into CSALLGSRQFF.